The rows below give T cell receptor beta chains drawn from one sample of a study of T cells after yellow fever vaccination. TCRdb used MiXCR to reprocess the 5' RACE reads, holding one entry per CDR3 protein. The data contain around 300,000 distinct CDR3 sequences, 10% to 15% of them singletons. Sequenced material: CD4+ T cells sorted from PBMCs, taken 45 days after the yellow fever booster vaccination. The receptors originated from a man aged 25 to 45 who received the YFV17D yellow fever vaccine. CDR3s include the opening cysteine and the closing phenylalanine or tryptophan. The D gene is left open where the match is weak. Not every row has a clone size; where given, it reads once, few, many or a size class.

TRBJ2-1 TRBV7-3 . . TGTGCCAGCAGCTCCATTGAGGGCTCCTACAATGAGCAGTTCTTC CASSSIEGSYNEQFF
TRBJ1-1 TRBV9 few TRBD1 TGTGCCAGCAGCCCCGTCGGGCAGGGGGCAAGCGCGAACACTGAAGCTTTCTTT CASSPVGQGASANTEAFF
TRBJ2-1 TRBV24-1 . . TGTGCCACCAGTGATTTTACCGGTAGGGAGCAGTTCTTC CATSDFTGREQFF
TRBJ2-7 TRBV25-1 . . TGTGCCAGCAGTGGTAGCGTGAGATACGAGCAGTACTTC CASSGSVRYEQYF
TRBJ2-7 TRBV15 . . TGTGCCACGAAACAGGGCCCATCATTCTACGAGCAGTACTTC CATKQGPSFYEQYF
TRBJ1-1 TRBV5-1 . . TGCGCCAGCAGCTTGGATGGGACAAACACTGAAGCTTTCTTT CASSLDGTNTEAFF
TRBJ2-3 TRBV20-1 few . TGCAGTGCTAGTATCGGAGATACGCAGTATTTT CSASIGDTQYF
TRBJ2-7 TRBV7-2 . . TGTGCCAGCAGCCGACGGACAGAGACCTACGAGCAGTACTTC CASSRRTETYEQYF
TRBJ2-1 TRBV5-1 few . TGCGCCAGCAGCTTGGCGGCCGGGACCTACAATGAGCAGTTCTTC CASSLAAGTYNEQFF
TRBJ2-4 TRBV3-1 few TRBD2 TGTGCCAGCAGCCAAGATCAGTTAGCGGGAAAGGTTGCCAAAAACATTCAGTACTTC CASSQDQLAGKVAKNIQYF
TRBJ2-3 TRBV7-2 . TRBD2 TGTGCCAGCAGCATTAGACTAGCGGGAGAAAGGCAGTATTTT CASSIRLAGERQYF
TRBJ2-3 TRBV6-2/TRBV6-3 . . TGTGCCAGCGCCTCTCGAGGGGGAAGTTTGGATTTT CASASRGGSLDF
TRBJ2-1 TRBV5-1 few . TGCGCCAGCAGCCCGGGGGTGGGTGAAGTTGGGTTCTTC CASSPGVGEVGFF
TRBJ2-3 TRBV12-3/TRBV12-4 few . TGTGCCAGCAAGCAGCGTACAGATACGCAGTATTTT CASKQRTDTQYF
TRBJ2-5 TRBV7-2 few . TGTGCCAGCAGCACCAGGGGTACCCAAGAGACCCAGTACTTC CASSTRGTQETQYF
TRBJ2-6 TRBV7-6 . . TGTGCCAGCAGCGCCACGATCCCCCCTTTGGGCGGGGCCAACGTCCTGACTTTC CASSATIPPLGGANVLTF
TRBJ2-2 TRBV4-2 . TRBD2 TGTGCCAGCAGCCAAGACGGAGCGGGAGGGCGGACCGGGGAGCTGTTTTTT CASSQDGAGGRTGELFF
TRBJ2-3 TRBV20-1 . TRBD2 TGCAGTGCTAGAGATCTGGCTAGCGGATTCACAGATACGCAGTATTTT CSARDLASGFTDTQYF
TRBJ1-2 TRBV5-1 . TRBD1 TGCGCCAGCCGGCCCGGGACAGGGATGGGACTCAACTATGGCTACACCTTC CASRPGTGMGLNYGYTF